Below, 22 T cell receptor beta chains from the same sample are listed, as sequenced in a study of shared clonotypes between healthy human individuals. Here immunoSEQ multiplex PCR was the method, and the copy in TCRdb shows in-frame clones only, minus some. The sample has around 340,000 clones, less than 85% seen once. Sequencing used memory CD4+ T cells sorted from blood. Subset noted: CD45RA-negative fraction. The receptor set was obtained from a man aged 30 to 45 in good health.

This chain uses TRBV5-1 with TRBJ2-6; TRBD2 is a possible D gene (8 bases). Germline lookup yields CDR1 SGHRS and CDR2 YFSETQ. CDR3 length equals 18 residues. Trimming took 3 bases from V and 1 from J, leaving 17 bases between them. The CDR3 protein is CASSSGGTTGSGANVLTF. The CDR3 DNA follows: TGCGCCAGCAGCTCGGGAGGGACGACAGGGTCTGGGGCCAACGTCCTGACTTTC.

V gene TRBV5-4 combines with J gene TRBJ2-3; TRBD1 or TRBD2 may be the D gene (5 bases each). V was clipped by 4 bases and J by 0 bases, with 9 bases between them. The CDR3 is made up of 14 amino acids. Germline V CDR1 and CDR2: SGHNT, YYREEE (reference sequence). The CDR3 is CASSRDRSTDTQYF. CDR3 in DNA: TGTGCCAGCAGCCGGGACCGCAGCACAGATACGCAGTATTTT.

The sample holds a few counts of this clone. The chain employs TRBV12-2 and TRBJ2-7; TRBD2 is the table's D call, not checked against the DNA. TRBV12-2 represents a pseudogene. The CDR3 has 12 residues. CDR3: CASRPERYEQYF. The CDR3 DNA reads as TGTGCAAGTCGCCCCGAGAGGTACGAGCAGTACTTC.

Only a few counts were recorded for this clone. The J gene is TRBJ2-2, the V gene TRBV2; D is perhaps TRBD1 (6 bases). Looked up from germline, CDR1 is SNHLY and CDR2 is FYNNEI. The CDR3 spans 15 residues. The V end was cut by 9 bases, the J end by 0 bases, with 14 bases between. CDR3: CASRAGTTNTGELFF. CDR3 nucleotide sequence: TGTGCCAGTAGGGCCGGGACAACGAACACCGGGGAGCTGTTTTTT.

The chain links TRBV2 to TRBJ2-2; D unclear. The CDR3 consists of 12 residues. V shed 5 bases and J shed 8 bases, with 9 bases lying between them. In germline, CDR1 is SNHLY, CDR2 FYNNEI. The CDR3 reads CASSLDGGELFF. The CDR3 coding sequence is TGTGCCAGCAGTCTGGACGGAGGGGAGCTGTTTTTT.

This chain links TRBV5-1 with TRBJ1-3, with D maybe TRBD1 (5 bases). V lost 0 bases and J lost 3, with 7 bases in between. CDR1 and CDR2 from the germline V gene are SGHRS and YFSETQ. CDR3 size: 14 residues. This CDR3 reads CASSLDRSGNTIYF. The CDR3 DNA sequence: TGCGCCAGCAGCTTGGACAGGAGTGGAAACACCATATATTTT.

This clone was observed a few times. The chain employs TRBV9 and TRBJ1-3, with D uncertain. The germline V and J ends were trimmed by 0 bases and 4 bases, with 5 bases remaining between them. Germline V gene sequence: CDR1 SGDLS, CDR2 YYNGEE. The CDR3 length is 13 residues. CDR3 sequence: CASSVEGGNTIYF. CDR3 DNA: TGTGCCAGCAGCGTAGAGGGAGGAAACACCATATATTTT.

The chain is built from TRBV27 and TRBJ2-6; no clear D gene. There are 15 residues in the CDR3. V lost 3 bases, J lost 4 bases, and 10 bases lay in between. Germline V gene lookup returns CDR1 MNHEY and CDR2 SMNVEV (reference sequence). The CDR3 reads CASSLIGFGANVLTF. CDR3 nucleotides: TGTGCCAGCAGTTTGATCGGGTTCGGGGCCAACGTCCTGACTTTC.

The chain recombines TRBV5-8 with TRBJ2-5; tentatively, D is TRBD2 (5 bases). The CDR3 extends over 14 amino acids. The germline V gene encodes CDR1 SGHTS and CDR2 YDEGEE. V was cut by 9 bases and J by 8 bases, with 23 bases left in between. The CDR3 DNA is TGTGCCACCCTCAAACTAGGACGCCACGTCACCCAGTACTTC. The encoded protein is CATLKLGRHVTQYF.

V is TRBV7-9 and J is TRBJ2-5; TRBD1 might be the D (5 bases). Between the trimmed V and J ends, which lost 1 base and 5 bases, there was a span of 17 bases. CDR3 length: 16 amino acids. Germline V gene lookup returns CDR1 SEHNR and CDR2 FQNEAQ (reference sequence). The CDR3 loop is CASSLGPLLSGETQYF. In DNA, the CDR3 is TGTGCCAGCAGCTTAGGTCCGCTACTTTCAGGGGAGACCCAGTACTTC.

The chain is built from TRBV5-1 and TRBJ1-3, with D uncertain. Germline lookup yields CDR1 SGHRS and CDR2 YFSETQ. The CDR3 runs to 15 residues. V lost 0 bases and J lost 3, with 10 bases in between. The CDR3 region has the DNA TGCGCCAGCAGCTTGGCCGGGATCAGTGGAAACACCATATATTTT. Translated, it gives CASSLAGISGNTIYF.

The chain recombines TRBV2 with TRBJ2-2; D not certain. The CDR3 is 13 residues long. The V end was cut by 4 bases, the J end by 4 bases, with 7 bases between. Germline V CDR1 and CDR2: SNHLY, FYNNEI. This chain's CDR3 is CASSGIGTGELFF. Written as DNA, the CDR3 is TGTGCCAGCAGTGGGATAGGCACCGGGGAGCTGTTTTTT.

The V gene is TRBV7-2, the J gene TRBJ2-7; tentative D call: TRBD2 (6 bases). The length of the CDR3 is 12 residues. V was shortened by 3 bases and J by 7 bases, with 10 bases between the two germline ends. Germline values: CDR1 SGHTA, CDR2 FQGNSA. CDR3 residues: CASSFGTAEQYF. CDR3 nucleotide sequence: TGTGCCAGCAGCTTTGGGACTGCTGAGCAGTACTTC.

This clone turned up a few times. It is likely a read error: a sequence one base away is far more abundant. The chain recombines TRBV10-3 with TRBJ1-3, with D unclear. CDR3 size: 13 residues. Germline loops: CDR1 ENHRY, CDR2 SYGVKD. The V and J ends lost 3 bases and 0 bases respectively, with 3 bases between them. CDR3 bases: TGTGCCATCAGTGACAGCTCTGGAAACACCATATATTTT. It specifies CAISDSSGNTIYF.

This clone has more than one count but fewer than ten. The chain employs TRBV6-5 and TRBJ2-5; weak D call: TRBD1 (6 bases). This CDR3 region has 16 residues. Per germline, CDR1 MNHEY and CDR2 SVGAGI. V was shortened by 4 bases and J by 9 bases, with 24 bases between the two germline ends. The chain's CDR3 is CASSFKTGTIVSAQYF. DNA for the CDR3: TGTGCCAGCAGTTTTAAGACCGGGACAATAGTCTCTGCCCAGTACTTC.

The rearrangement joins TRBV2 to TRBJ2-5, with 7 bases lining up with TRBD2. Germline loops: CDR1 SNHLY, CDR2 FYNNEI. V lost 3 bases and J lost 5; bases outside the gene matches: 3. The CDR3 extends over 13 amino acids. Here the CDR3 DNA reads TGTGCCAGCAGTGACCGGCGGGGGGAGACCCAGTACTTC. Translating gives CASSDRRGETQYF.

This clone was picked up one time. The CDR3: CASSLGWGGDEQFF. CDR3 nucleotide sequence: TGTGCCAGCAGTTTAGGATGGGGAGGGGATGAGCAGTTCTTC. The rearrangement links TRBV28 to TRBJ2-1, with 7 bases that match TRBD2. Trimming at V came to 2 bases and at J to 8 bases, leaving 6 bases not matched to a gene. CDR1 and CDR2 (germline): MDHEN, SYDVKM. CDR3 length: 14 amino acids.

The chain is built from TRBV27 and TRBJ1-2; the match to TRBD1 covers 7 bases. The trim removed 5 bases at V and 0 bases at J, leaving 9 bases unmatched. The germline V gene has CDR1 MNHEY and CDR2 SMNVEV (reference sequence). This CDR3 comprises 16 residues. This chain's CDR3 is CASSPRQGQANYGYTF. DNA for the CDR3: TGTGCCAGCAGTCCAAGACAGGGCCAAGCTAACTATGGCTACACCTTC.

The V and J genes are TRBV7-9 and TRBJ2-3; perhaps TRBD1 as D (6 bases). Trimming removed 1 base at V and 3 bases at J, with 8 bases between. The CDR3 totals 14 residues. The V gene's germline CDR1 is SEHNR and CDR2 FQNEAQ (reference sequence). The CDR3 sequence is CASSLVQGTDTQYF. DNA for the CDR3: TGTGCCAGCAGCTTAGTACAGGGAACAGATACGCAGTATTTT. Based on the CDR3 plus reference TRBV7-9 and TRBJ2-3, the full variable domain is DTGVSQNPRHKITKRGQNVTFRCDPISEHNRLYWYRQTLGQGPEFLTYFQNEAQLEKSRLLSDRFSAERPKGSFSTLEIQRTEQGDSAMYLCASSLVQGTDTQYFGPGTRLTVL.

CDR3 region: CASKGRGYNEKLFF. DNA for the CDR3: TGTGCCAGCAAGGGGAGGGGGTATAATGAAAAACTGTTTTTT. The chain couples TRBV7-2 to TRBJ1-4; tentative D call: TRBD1 (6 bases). Germline loops: CDR1 SGHTA, CDR2 FQGNSA. This CDR3 contains 14 residues. The V end lost 7 bases, the J end lost 4 bases, and 13 bases lay between the germline ends.

This clone was detected only a few times. The chain links TRBV4-2 to TRBJ2-7; perhaps TRBD2 as D (6 bases). The germline V and J ends were trimmed by 2 bases and 6 bases, with 11 bases remaining between them. CDR1 is LGHNA, CDR2 YNFKEQ, per germline. This CDR3 region has 13 residues. The chain's CDR3 is CASSQPGGTEQYF. CDR3 bases: TGTGCCAGCAGCCAACCCGGCGGGACCGAGCAGTACTTC.

The chain links TRBV7-3 to TRBJ2-7; perhaps TRBD1 as D (6 bases). The V gene lost 3 bases and the J gene lost 3 bases, with 12 bases spanning the gap. The CDR3 spans 14 residues. Germline CDR1 is SGHTA and CDR2 is FQGTGA. The CDR3: CASSFCNRDYEQYF. As DNA, the CDR3 is TGTGCCAGCAGCTTCTGTAACAGGGACTACGAGCAGTACTTC.